This entry lists 20 T cell receptor beta chains sequenced from one sample in a study of CD8+CD57+ T cells in acquired aplastic anemia. CDR3 and TCR beta VDJ profiling relied on genomic DNA as the template. TCRdb reprocessed the reads via MiXCR and lists one record per CDR3 protein. This sample has a few hundred thousand distinct CDR3 sequences, with roughly 61% found just once. Patients selected for sequencing had displayed CD8+CD57+ cell expansion by flow cytometry. Sequencing was carried out using sorted CD4+, CD8+, or CD8+CD57+ T cells (not recorded which) from PBMCs. The receptors were sampled from a human donor with aplastic anemia.

For this clonotype: Lacking the conserved final phenylalanine or tryptophan, this CDR3 likely reflects a read error. The chain uses TRBV5-1 and TRBJ1-1; D gene uncertain. Germline V gene lookup returns CDR1 SGHRS and CDR2 YFSETQ. The V end lost 4 bases, the J end lost 1 base, and 11 bases lay between the germline ends. The CDR3 has 14 residues. The CDR3 DNA reads as TGCGCCAGCAGCCCCGGCCGTAGGAACACTGAAGCTTTCCTT. Translation: CASSPGRRNTEAFL.

The CDR3 sequence: CATSDTGQGPYNEQFF. CDR3 sequence (DNA): TGTGCCACCAGTGACACCGGACAGGGCCCCTACAATGAGCAGTTCTTC. The chain is built from TRBV24-1 and TRBJ2-1, with TRBD1 matching 8 bases. CDR1 KGHDR and CDR2 SFDVKD come from the germline V gene. The CDR3 extends over 16 amino acids. After removal of 4 bases from V and 2 bases from J, the junction contained 6 bases not matched to a gene.

The table lists this clonotype with many counts. The chain has TRBV2 and TRBJ2-5, with D perhaps TRBD1 (6 bases). The V end was cut by 8 bases, the J end by 2 bases, with 9 bases between. The CDR3 is 12 residues long. Germline V gene data show CDR1 as SNHLY and CDR2 as FYNNEI. CDR3 sequence: CASSQGQETQYF. The DNA for the CDR3 is TGTGCCAGCTCCCAGGGGCAAGAGACCCAGTACTTC.

The chain recombines TRBV2 with TRBJ2-4; 7 bases line up with TRBD2. V gave up 7 bases and J gave up 2 bases; unmatched junction bases: 2. This CDR3 region has 13 residues. Germline CDR1 reads SNHLY; CDR2 reads FYNNEI. CDR3 DNA sequence: TGTGCCAGCAAGCGGGGTCCCAAAAACATTCAGTACTTC. Translating it yields CASKRGPKNIQYF.

This clonotype was counted ten times or more. The chain carries TRBV25-1 and TRBJ2-2, with D possibly matching TRBD2 (6 bases). Germline loops: CDR1 MGHDK, CDR2 SYGVNS. The CDR3 consists of 16 residues. Deletions cut 2 bases from V and 4 bases from J, with 14 bases between. The CDR3 DNA is TGTGCCAGCAGTGAAAGCACAAGGAGGGGCACCGGGGAGCTGTTTTTT. Its protein product is CASSESTRRGTGELFF.

This clonotype was seen at least ten times. The chain combines TRBV12-3 or TRBV12-4 with TRBJ1-5; a weak D match, TRBD1 (6 bases). The CDR3 runs to 16 residues. Trimming took 2 bases from V and 2 from J, leaving 13 bases between them. DNA for the CDR3: TGTGCCAGCAGTTTAACGGGGGCGAGGGGCAATCAGCCCCAGCATTTT. Its translation is CASSLTGARGNQPQHF.

V is TRBV7-9 and J is TRBJ1-5; D remains ambiguous. Germline CDR1 SEHNR, CDR2 FQNEAQ (reference sequence). This CDR3 spans 12 amino acids. V was pared by 3 bases and J by 7 bases, with 7 bases between. CDR3 sequence: CASSFEGQPQHF. CDR3 nucleotide sequence: TGTGCCAGCAGCTTTGAGGGCCAGCCCCAGCATTTT.

There are many counts of this clonotype. The chain recombines TRBV7-9 with TRBJ2-1, with a weak D call TRBD1 (6 bases). The CDR3 contains 13 residues. Germline CDR1 and CDR2: SEHNR and FQNEAQ (reference sequence). V was cut by 1 base and J by 10 bases, with 11 bases left in between. CDR3 region: CASSLGQANEQFF. CDR3 nucleotide sequence: TGTGCCAGCAGCTTAGGACAGGCCAACGAGCAGTTCTTC.

This clonotype has a count of ten or more. This chain joins TRBV10-1 and TRBJ1-2; no definite D call. CDR1 and CDR2 (germline): WNHNN, SYGVQD (reference sequence). The V end was cut by 4 bases, the J end by 1 base, with 7 bases between. This CDR3 has 13 residues. The CDR3 coding sequence is TGCGCCAGCAGTGTGGATCTTAACTATGGCTACACCTTC. As protein: CASSVDLNYGYTF.

In regard to this clonotype: At one end, the junction sequence differs from germline, possibly due to a read error. The genes are TRBV12-3 or TRBV12-4 and TRBJ1-1; a weak D match, TRBD1 (6 bases). CDR3 length: 14 residues. The CDR3 nucleotides are TGTGCCAGCAGCTTAGCCGGGACACTCACTGAAGCTTTCTTT. This translates into CASSLAGTLTEAFF.

This clonotype has just one count. The chain has TRBV24-1 and TRBJ2-7; TRBD2 matches at 9 bases. There are 17 residues in the CDR3. Germline V lookup: CDR1 KGHDR, CDR2 SFDVKD. V shed 0 bases and J 3 bases; nucleotides not matched to a gene: 8. This CDR3 reads CATSDLCRLAVRYEQYF. CDR3 nucleotide sequence: TGTGCCACCAGTGATTTGTGTCGACTAGCGGTTCGCTACGAGCAGTACTTC.

This chain uses TRBV7-9 with TRBJ2-7; tentative D call: TRBD2 (6 bases). V was shortened by 3 bases and J by 1 base, with 13 bases between the two germline ends. Germline CDR1 is SEHNR and CDR2 is FQNEAQ (reference sequence). The CDR3 is made up of 15 amino acids. The CDR3 sequence is CASSFRDWGSYEQYF. DNA for the CDR3: TGTGCCAGCAGCTTTAGGGACTGGGGGTCCTACGAGCAGTACTTC. The full variable domain, with the rest looked up from reference TRBV7-9 and TRBJ2-7, is DTGVSQNPRHKITKRGQNVTFRCDPISEHNRLYWYRQTLGQGPEFLTYFQNEAQLEKSRLLSDRFSAERPKGSFSTLEIQRTEQGDSAMYLCASSFRDWGSYEQYFGPGTRLTVT.

This chain uses TRBV10-3 with TRBJ2-5; D ambiguous. CDR3 length: 14 amino acids. CDR1 and CDR2 from the germline V gene are ENHRY and SYGVKD. V lost 3 bases to trimming and J lost 5 bases, with 13 bases between them. The CDR3 loop is CAISDFSDVETQYF. CDR3 nucleotide sequence: TGTGCCATCAGTGACTTCTCCGACGTCGAGACCCAGTACTTC.

This chain links TRBV2 with TRBJ1-2; 8 positions match TRBD1. V trimming: 10 bases; J trimming: 6 bases; junction bases outside the gene matches: 10. CDR3 length equals 13 residues. Per germline, CDR1 SNHLY and CDR2 FYNNEI. The CDR3: CANSGQGADGYTF. The CDR3 DNA is TGTGCCAACAGCGGGCAGGGGGCAGATGGCTACACCTTC. The complete variable domain, with remaining parts taken from reference TRBV2 and TRBJ1-2, reads EPEVTQTPSHQVTQMGQEVILRCVPISNHLYFYWYRQILGQKVEFLVSFYNNEISEKSEIFDDQFSVERPDGSNFTLKIRSTKLEDSAMYFCANSGQGADGYTFGSGTRLTVV.

This clonotype appeared a few times. This chain links TRBV5-8 with TRBJ2-4, with TRBD1 as a possible D gene (6 bases). With 7 bases removed from V and 0 bases from J, the gap between germline ends came to 26 bases. There are 19 residues in the CDR3. CDR1 and CDR2 (germline): SGHTS, YDEGEE. The CDR3 bases are TGTGCCAGCCCTAGGGGGTACGGGGTCCGGGCATTAGCCAAAAACATTCAGTACTTC. This encodes CASPRGYGVRALAKNIQYF.

The sample holds many counts of this clonotype. The chain's CDR3 is CASSEATGGETGELFF. In DNA, the CDR3 is TGTGCCAGCAGTGAAGCTACCGGGGGGGAAACCGGGGAGCTGTTTTTT. The chain combines TRBV2 with TRBJ2-2; 8 positions match TRBD2. From germline, CDR1 is SNHLY and CDR2 FYNNEI. V gave up 0 bases and J gave up 5 bases; unmatched junction bases: 5. The CDR3 extends over 16 amino acids.

As concerns this clonotype: Germline is not matched at one junction end, which may reflect a read error. The chain joins TRBV7-3 to TRBJ2-5, with 11 nucleotides matching TRBD1. The germline V gene has CDR1 SGHTA and CDR2 FQGTGA. The length of the CDR3 is 15 residues. CDR3 in amino acids: CASSTGTGGQETQYF. The CDR3 region has the DNA TGTGCTAGCAGCACAGGGACAGGGGGCCAAGAGACCCAGTACTTC.

This clonotype showed up many times. V gene TRBV19 combines with J gene TRBJ1-4; D gene ambiguous. Germline CDR1 LNHDA, CDR2 SQIVND (reference sequence). Trimming took off 9 bases at V and 0 bases at J, with 8 bases between the two ends. CDR3 length: 13 amino acids. CDR3 bases: TGTGCCAGCCTTCGTACAACTAATGAAAAACTGTTTTTT. Residues: CASLRTTNEKLFF.

The V gene is TRBV5-4, the J gene TRBJ2-1; 12 bases are a match to TRBD1. Germline values: CDR1 SGHNT, CDR2 YYREEE (reference sequence). The CDR3 covers 16 residues. Trimming removed 4 bases from V and 5 bases from J; junction bases left unmatched: 7. The CDR3 is CASSQMRDRGHNEQFF. DNA of the CDR3: TGTGCCAGCAGCCAGATGCGGGACAGGGGGCACAATGAGCAGTTCTTC.

The chain uses TRBV29-1 and TRBJ2-2; 11 bases line up with TRBD2. Germline CDR1 SQVTM, CDR2 ANQGSEA. The CDR3 contains 14 residues. The J segment lost 6 bases and the V segment lost 4 bases, leaving 4 bases of the junction unmatched. The CDR3 spells CSVVSGGAAGELFF. The CDR3 DNA reads TGCAGCGTTGTTAGCGGGGGGGCTGCCGGGGAGCTGTTTTTT.